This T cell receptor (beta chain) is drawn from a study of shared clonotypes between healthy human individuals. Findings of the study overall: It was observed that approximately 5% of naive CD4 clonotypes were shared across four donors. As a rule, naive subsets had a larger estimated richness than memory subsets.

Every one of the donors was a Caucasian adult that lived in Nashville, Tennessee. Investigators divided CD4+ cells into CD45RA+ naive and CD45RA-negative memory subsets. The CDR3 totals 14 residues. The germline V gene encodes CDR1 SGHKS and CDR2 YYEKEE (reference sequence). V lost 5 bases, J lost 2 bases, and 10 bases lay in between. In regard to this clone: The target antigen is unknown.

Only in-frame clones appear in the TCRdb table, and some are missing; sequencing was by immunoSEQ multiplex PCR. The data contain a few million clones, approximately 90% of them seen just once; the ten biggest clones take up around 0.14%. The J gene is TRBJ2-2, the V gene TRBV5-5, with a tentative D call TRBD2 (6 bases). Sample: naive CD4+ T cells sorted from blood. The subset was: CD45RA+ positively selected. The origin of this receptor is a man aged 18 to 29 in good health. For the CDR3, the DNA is TGTGCCAGCAGACCGGGACTTAACACCGGGGAGCTGTTTTTT. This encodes CASRPGLNTGELFF.